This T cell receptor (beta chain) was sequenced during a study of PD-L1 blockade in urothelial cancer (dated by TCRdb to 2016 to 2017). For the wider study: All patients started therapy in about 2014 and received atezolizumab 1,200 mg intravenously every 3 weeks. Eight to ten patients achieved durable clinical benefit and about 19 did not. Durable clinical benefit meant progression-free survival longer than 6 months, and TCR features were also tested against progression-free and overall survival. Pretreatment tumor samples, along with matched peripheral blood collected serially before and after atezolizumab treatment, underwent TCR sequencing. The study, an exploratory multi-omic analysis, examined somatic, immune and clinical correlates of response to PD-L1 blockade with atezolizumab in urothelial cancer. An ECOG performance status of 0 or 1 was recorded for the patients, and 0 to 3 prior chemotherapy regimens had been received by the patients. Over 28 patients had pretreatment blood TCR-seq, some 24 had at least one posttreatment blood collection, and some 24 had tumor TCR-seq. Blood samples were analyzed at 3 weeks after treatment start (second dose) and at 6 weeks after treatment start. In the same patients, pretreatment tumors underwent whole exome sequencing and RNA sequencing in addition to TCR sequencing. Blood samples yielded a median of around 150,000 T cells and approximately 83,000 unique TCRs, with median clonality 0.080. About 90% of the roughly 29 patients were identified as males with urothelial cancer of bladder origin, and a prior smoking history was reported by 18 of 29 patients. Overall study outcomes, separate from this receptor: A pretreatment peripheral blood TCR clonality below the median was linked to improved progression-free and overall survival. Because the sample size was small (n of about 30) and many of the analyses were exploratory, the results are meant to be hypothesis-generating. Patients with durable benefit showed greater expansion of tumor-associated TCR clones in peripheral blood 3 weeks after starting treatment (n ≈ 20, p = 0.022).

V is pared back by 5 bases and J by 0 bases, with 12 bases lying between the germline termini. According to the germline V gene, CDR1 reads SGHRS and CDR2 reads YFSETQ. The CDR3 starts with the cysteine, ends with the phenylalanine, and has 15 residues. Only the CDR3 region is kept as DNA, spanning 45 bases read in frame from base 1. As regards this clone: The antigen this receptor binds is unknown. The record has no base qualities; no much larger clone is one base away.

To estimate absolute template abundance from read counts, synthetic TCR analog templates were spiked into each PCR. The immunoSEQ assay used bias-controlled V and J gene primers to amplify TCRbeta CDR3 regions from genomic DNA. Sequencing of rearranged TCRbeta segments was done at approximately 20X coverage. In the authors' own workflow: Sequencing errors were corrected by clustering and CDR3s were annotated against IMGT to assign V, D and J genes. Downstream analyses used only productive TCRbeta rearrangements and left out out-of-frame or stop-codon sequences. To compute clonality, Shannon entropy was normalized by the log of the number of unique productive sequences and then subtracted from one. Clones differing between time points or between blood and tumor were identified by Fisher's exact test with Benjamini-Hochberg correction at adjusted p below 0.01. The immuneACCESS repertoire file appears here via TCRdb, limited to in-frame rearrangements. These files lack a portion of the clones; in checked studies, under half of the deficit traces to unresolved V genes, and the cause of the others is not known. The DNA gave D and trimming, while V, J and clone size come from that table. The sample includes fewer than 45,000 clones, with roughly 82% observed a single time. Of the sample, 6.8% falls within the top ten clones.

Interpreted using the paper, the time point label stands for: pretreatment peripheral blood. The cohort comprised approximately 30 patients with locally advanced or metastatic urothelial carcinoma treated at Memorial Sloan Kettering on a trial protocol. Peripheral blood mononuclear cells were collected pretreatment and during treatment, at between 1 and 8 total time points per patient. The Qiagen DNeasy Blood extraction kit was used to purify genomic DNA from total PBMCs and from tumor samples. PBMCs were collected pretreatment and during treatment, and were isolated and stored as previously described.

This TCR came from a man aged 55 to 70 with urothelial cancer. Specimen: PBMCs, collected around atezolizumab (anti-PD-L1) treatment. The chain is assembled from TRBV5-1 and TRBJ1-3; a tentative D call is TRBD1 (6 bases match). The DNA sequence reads TGCGCCAGCAGGATCACAGGGAGCTCTGGAAACACCATATATTTT. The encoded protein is CASRITGSSGNTIYF.